This TCR beta chain came from a study of identical twins. The study, taken as a whole, reports: The study found that models underestimated out-of-frame TCR alpha sharing in monozygotic twins. Diverse VJ usage suggested most zero-insertion clonotypes were not invariant T cells.

Every sampled donor was Caucasian and healthy. A universal primer site was incorporated via template switching, and the cDNA contained unique molecular identifiers. Each CDR3 protein gets one entry after TCRdb re-called the 5' RACE reads with MiXCR. The sample contains 1.5 million or so distinct CDR3 sequences, about 30% of which appear only once. In regard to this clonotype: Its matching antigen is unknown.

There are 14 residues in the CDR3. V was pared by 6 bases and J by 11 bases, with 12 bases of the junction left unmatched. CDR1 is ENHRY, CDR2 SYGVKD, per germline. The sequence derives from a newborn girl in good health. Input material: cord blood. The chain couples TRBV10-3 to TRBJ2-5; 10 bases are a match to TRBD1. CDR3: CAIRAGQGDNEQYF. CDR3 sequence (DNA): TGTGCCATCAGGGCAGGACAGGGGGACAATGAGCAGTACTTC.